This TCR beta chain was recovered during a study of blood T cells in healthy people across ages. General observations from the study: Naive and antigen-experienced cells were not separated, limiting conclusive comparison.

Regarding this clonotype: Its matching antigen is unknown.

Primers used in a second PCR of roughly 6 to 12 cycles were a sample-barcoded 5' primer and a J-beta primer mix. MiXCR, applied by TCRdb to the 5' RACE reads, yields one record per CDR3 protein. This table has about 1.6 million distinct CDR3 sequences, 30% to 35% appearing once. Germline V lookup: CDR1 MGHRA, CDR2 YSYEKL. The CDR3 sequence is 17 residues long. The trim removed 2 bases at V and 0 bases at J, leaving 7 bases unmatched. The sequence came from a woman in her 30s in good health. V and J are TRBV4-1 and TRBJ2-1; the match to TRBD2 covers 7 bases. Sequenced material: blood. CDR3 region: CASSQTAAGVSYNEQFF. CDR3 DNA sequence: TGCGCCAGCAGCCAAACGGCGGCGGGGGTCTCCTACAATGAGCAGTTCTTC.